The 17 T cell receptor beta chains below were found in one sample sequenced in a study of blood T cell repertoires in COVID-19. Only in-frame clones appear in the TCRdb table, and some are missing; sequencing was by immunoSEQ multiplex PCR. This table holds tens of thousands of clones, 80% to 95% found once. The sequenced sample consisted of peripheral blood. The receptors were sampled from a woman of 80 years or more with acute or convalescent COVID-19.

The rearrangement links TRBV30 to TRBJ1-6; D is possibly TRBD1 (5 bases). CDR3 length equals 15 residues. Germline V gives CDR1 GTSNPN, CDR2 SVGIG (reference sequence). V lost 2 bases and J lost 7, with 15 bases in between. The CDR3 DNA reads TGTGCCTGGAGTAGGGGTGGGGCAGAAAATTCACCCCTCCACTTT. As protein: CAWSRGGAENSPLHF.

The CDR3 protein is CASSWDRDSGNTIYF. CDR3 in DNA: TGTGCCAGCAGTTGGGACAGGGACTCTGGAAACACCATATATTTT. The chain employs TRBV6-5 and TRBJ1-3; TRBD1 matches at 9 bases. CDR1 MNHEY and CDR2 SVGAGI come from the germline V gene. The CDR3 runs 15 residues. V lost 4 bases and J lost 0; bases outside the gene matches: 1.

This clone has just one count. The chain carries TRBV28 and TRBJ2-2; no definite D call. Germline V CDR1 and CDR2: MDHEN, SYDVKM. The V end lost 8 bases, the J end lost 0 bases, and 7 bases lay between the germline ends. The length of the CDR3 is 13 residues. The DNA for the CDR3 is TGTGCCAGCTCGGTGACGAACACCGGGGAGCTGTTTTTT. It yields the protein CASSVTNTGELFF.

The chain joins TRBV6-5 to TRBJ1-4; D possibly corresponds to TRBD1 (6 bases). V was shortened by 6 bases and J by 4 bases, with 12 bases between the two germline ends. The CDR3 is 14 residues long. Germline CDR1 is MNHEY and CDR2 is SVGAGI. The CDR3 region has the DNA TGTGCCAGCAGACCTCGGACAGATAATGAAAAACTGTTTTTT. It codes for CASRPRTDNEKLFF.

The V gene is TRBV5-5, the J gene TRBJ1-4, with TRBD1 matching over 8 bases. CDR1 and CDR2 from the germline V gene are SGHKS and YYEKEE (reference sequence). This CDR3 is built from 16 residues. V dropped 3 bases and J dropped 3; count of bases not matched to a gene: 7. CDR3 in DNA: TGTGCCAGCAGCTCCCAGGGGGCGCTGGCTAATGAAAAACTGTTTTTT. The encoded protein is CASSSQGALANEKLFF.

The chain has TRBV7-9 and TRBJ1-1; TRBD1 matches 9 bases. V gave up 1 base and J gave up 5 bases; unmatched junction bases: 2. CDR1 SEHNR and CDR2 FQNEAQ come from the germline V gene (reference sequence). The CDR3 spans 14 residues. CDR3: CASSLEGQGTEAFF. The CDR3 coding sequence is TGTGCCAGCAGCTTAGAGGGACAGGGTACTGAAGCTTTCTTT.

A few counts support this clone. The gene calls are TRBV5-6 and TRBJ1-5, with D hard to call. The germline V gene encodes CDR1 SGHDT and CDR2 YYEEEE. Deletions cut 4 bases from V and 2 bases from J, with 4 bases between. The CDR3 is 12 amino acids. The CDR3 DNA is TGTGCCAGCAGCGTAGGCAATCAGCCCCAGCATTTT. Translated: CASSVGNQPQHF.

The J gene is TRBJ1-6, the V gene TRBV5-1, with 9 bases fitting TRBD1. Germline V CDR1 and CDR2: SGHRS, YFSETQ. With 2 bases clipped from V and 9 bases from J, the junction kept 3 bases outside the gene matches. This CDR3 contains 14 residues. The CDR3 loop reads CASSLGTGPSPLHF. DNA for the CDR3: TGCGCCAGCAGCTTAGGGACAGGGCCTTCACCCCTCCACTTT.

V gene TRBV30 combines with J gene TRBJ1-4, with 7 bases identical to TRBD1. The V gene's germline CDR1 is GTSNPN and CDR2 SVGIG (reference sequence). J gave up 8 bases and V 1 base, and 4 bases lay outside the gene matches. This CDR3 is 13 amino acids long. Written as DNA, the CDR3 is TGTGCCTGGAGTGGAGGGGGCTGGGAAAAACTGTTTTTT. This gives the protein CAWSGGGWEKLFF.

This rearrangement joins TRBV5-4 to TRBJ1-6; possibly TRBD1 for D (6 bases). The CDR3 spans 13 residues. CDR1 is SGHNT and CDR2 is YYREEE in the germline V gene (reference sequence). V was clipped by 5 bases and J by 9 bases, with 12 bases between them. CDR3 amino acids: CASRLDRASPLHF. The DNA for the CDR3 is TGTGCCAGCAGACTGGACAGAGCTTCACCCCTCCACTTT.

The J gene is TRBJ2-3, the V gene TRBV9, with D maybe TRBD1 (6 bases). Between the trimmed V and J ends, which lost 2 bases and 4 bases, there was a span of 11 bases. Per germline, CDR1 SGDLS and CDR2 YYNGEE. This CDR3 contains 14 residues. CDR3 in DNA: TGTGCCAGCAGCGTTGACAGGATCTCAGATACGCAGTATTTT. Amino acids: CASSVDRISDTQYF.

CDR3 coding DNA: TGTGCCAGCAGCCCTAAGGGGGGGGTTAACAATGAGCAGTTCTTC. It encodes CASSPKGGVNNEQFF. J is TRBJ2-1 and V is TRBV3-1 (or the pseudogene TRBV3-2); tentatively, D is TRBD2 (7 bases). The V gene's germline CDR1 is LGHDT and CDR2 YNNKEL (reference sequence). Trimming left V 4 bases short and J 5 bases short, with 15 bases between. The CDR3 loop spans 15 amino acids.

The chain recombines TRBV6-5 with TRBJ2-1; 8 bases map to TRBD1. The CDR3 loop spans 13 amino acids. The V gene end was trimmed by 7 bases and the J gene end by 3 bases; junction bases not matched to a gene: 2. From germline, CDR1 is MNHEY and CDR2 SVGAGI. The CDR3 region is CASTGQVYNEQFF. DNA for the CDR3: TGTGCCAGCACGGGACAGGTCTACAATGAGCAGTTCTTC.

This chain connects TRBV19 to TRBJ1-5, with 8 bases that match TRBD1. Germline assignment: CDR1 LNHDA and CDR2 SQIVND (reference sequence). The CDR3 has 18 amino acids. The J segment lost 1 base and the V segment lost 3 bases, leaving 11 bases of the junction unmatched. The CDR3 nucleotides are TGTGCCAGTAGTATCCAGGGGGCTTCTTTAGTCAGCAATCAGCCCCAGCATTTT. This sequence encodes CASSIQGASLVSNQPQHF.

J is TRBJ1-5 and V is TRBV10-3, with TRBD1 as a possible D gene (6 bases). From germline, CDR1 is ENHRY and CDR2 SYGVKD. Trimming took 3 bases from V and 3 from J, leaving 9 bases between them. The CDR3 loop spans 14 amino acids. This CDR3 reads CAISDYRDNQPQHF. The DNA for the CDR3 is TGTGCCATCAGTGATTACAGGGACAATCAGCCCCAGCATTTT.

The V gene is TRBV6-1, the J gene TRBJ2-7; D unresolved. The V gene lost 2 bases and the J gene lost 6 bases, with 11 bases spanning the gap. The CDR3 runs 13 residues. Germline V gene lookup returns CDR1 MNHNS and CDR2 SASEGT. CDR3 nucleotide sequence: TGTGCCAGCAGTGAAAACTACCGGCGCGAGCAGTACTTC. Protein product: CASSENYRREQYF.

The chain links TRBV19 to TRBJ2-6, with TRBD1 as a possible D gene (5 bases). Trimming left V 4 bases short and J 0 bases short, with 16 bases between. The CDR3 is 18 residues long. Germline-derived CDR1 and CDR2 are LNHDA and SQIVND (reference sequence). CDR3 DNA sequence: TGTGCCAGTAGTAGAAGGACAAACTCCCGCTCTGGGGCCAACGTCCTGACTTTC. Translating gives CASSRRTNSRSGANVLTF.